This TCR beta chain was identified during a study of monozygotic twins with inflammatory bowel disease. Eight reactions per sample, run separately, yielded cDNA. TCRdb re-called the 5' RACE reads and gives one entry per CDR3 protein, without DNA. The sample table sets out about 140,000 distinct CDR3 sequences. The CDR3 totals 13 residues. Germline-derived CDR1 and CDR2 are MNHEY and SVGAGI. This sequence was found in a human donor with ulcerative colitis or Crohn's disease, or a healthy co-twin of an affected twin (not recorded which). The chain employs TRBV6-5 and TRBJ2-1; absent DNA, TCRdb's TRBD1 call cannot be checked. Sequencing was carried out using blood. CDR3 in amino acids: CASTRGPYNEQFF.